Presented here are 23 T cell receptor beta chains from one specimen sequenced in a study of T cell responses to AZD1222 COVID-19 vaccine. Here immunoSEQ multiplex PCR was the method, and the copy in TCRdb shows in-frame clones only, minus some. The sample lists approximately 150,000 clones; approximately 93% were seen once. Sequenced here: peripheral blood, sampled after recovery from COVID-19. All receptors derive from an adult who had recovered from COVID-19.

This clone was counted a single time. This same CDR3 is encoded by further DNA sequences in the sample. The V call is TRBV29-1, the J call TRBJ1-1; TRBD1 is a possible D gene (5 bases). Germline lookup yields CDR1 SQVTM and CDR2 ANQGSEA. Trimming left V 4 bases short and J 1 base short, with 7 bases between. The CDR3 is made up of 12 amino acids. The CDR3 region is CSVGQGNTEAFF. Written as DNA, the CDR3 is TGCAGCGTTGGGCAGGGGAACACTGAAGCTTTCTTT. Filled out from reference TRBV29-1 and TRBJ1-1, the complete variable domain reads SAVISQKPSRDICQRGTSLTIQCQVDSQVTMMFWYRQQPGQSLTLIATANQGSEATYESGFVIDKFPISRPNLTFSTLTVSNMSPEDSSIYLCSVGQGNTEAFFGQGTRLTVV.

The CDR3 reads CASSQETGNQPQHF. CDR3 nucleotides: TGCGCCAGCAGCCAAGAAACAGGCAATCAGCCCCAGCATTTT. The genes are TRBV4-1 and TRBJ1-5; no clear D gene. This CDR3 is 14 amino acids long. The V and J ends lost 0 bases and 2 bases respectively, with 5 bases between them. Germline V CDR1 and CDR2: MGHRA, YSYEKL.

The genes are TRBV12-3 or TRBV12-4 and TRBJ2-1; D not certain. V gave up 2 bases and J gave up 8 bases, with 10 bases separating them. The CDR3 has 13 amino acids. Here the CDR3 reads CASSLKGGDEQFF. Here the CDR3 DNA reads TGTGCCAGCAGTTTAAAAGGTGGCGATGAGCAGTTCTTC.

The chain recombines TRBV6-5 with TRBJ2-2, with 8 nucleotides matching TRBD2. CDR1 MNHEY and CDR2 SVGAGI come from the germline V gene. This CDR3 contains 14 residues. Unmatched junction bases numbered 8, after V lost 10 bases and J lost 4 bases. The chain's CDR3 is CATRGGRPTGELFF. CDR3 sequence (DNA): TGTGCCACCCGGGGGGGCCGTCCCACCGGGGAGCTGTTTTTT.

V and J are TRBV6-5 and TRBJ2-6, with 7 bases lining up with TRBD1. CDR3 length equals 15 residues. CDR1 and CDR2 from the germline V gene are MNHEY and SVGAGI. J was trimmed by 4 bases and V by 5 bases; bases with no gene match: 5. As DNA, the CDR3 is TGTGCCAGCAGTAAAAGGGGGCTAGGGGCCAACGTCCTGACTTTC. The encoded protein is CASSKRGLGANVLTF.

CDR3 sequence (DNA): TGTGCCAGCACAGCAAGGTCTAGCACAGATACGCAGTATTTT. This gives the protein CASTARSSTDTQYF. The rearrangement joins TRBV11-2 to TRBJ2-3; no firm D call. Germline V gene sequence: CDR1 SGHAT, CDR2 FQNNGV. This CDR3 has 14 amino acids. Trimming pared 7 bases from V and 0 bases from J, leaving 11 bases between.

CDR3 region: CASSPVAQGTTEAFF. The CDR3 DNA sequence: TGTGCCAGCTCACCAGTAGCACAGGGGACCACTGAAGCTTTCTTT. The V gene is TRBV18, the J gene TRBJ1-1; 7 bases are a match to TRBD1. The CDR3 is 15 residues long. The J segment lost 4 bases and the V segment lost 2 bases, leaving 7 bases of the junction unmatched. In germline, CDR1 is KGHSH, CDR2 LQKENI. Full variable domain (outside the CDR3, taken from reference TRBV18 and TRBJ1-1): NAGVMQNPRHLVRRRGQEARLRCSPMKGHSHVYWYRQLPEEGLKFMVYLQKENIIDESGMPKERFSAEFPKEGPSILRIQQVVRGDSAAYFCASSPVAQGTTEAFFGQGTRLTVV.

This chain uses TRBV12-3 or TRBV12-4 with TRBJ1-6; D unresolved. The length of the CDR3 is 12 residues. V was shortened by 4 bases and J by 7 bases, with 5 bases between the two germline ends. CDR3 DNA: TGTGCCAGCAGTTCCACGAATTCACCCCTCCACTTT. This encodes CASSSTNSPLHF.

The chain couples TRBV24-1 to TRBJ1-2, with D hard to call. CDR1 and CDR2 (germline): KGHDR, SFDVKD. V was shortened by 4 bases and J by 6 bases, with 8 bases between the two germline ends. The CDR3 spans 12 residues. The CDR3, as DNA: TGTGCCACCAGTGAAGCTCAGGATGGCTACACCTTC. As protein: CATSEAQDGYTF.

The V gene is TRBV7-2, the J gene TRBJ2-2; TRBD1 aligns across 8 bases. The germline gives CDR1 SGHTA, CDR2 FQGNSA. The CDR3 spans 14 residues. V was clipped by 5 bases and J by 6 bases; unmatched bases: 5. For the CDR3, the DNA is TGTGCCAGCAGCCCAGGGGGCAGCGCCGGGGAGCTGTTTTTT. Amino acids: CASSPGGSAGELFF.

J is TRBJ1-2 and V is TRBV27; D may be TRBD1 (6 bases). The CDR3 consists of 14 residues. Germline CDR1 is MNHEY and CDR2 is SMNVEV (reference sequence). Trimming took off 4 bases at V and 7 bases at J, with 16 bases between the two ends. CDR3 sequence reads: CASSSLGGGLGYTF. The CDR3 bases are TGTGCCAGCAGTTCCCTTGGAGGGGGACTTGGCTACACCTTC.

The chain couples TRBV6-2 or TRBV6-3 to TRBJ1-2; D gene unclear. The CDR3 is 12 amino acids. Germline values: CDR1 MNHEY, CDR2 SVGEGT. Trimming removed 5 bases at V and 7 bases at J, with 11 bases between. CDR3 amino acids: CASSDVSSGYTF. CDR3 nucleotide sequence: TGTGCCAGCAGTGACGTTAGCTCTGGCTACACCTTC.

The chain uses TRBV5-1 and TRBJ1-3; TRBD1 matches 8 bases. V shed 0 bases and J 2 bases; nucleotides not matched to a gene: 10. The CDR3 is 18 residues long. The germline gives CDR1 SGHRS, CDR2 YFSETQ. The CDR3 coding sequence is TGCGCCAGCAGCTTGGGTCGGGCACAGGGGGTGCCTGGAAACACCATATATTTT. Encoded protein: CASSLGRAQGVPGNTIYF.

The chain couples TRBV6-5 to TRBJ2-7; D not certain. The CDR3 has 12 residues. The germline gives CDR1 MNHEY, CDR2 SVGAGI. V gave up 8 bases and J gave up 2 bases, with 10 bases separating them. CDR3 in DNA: TGTGCCAGCCACAGAACTGCCTACGAGCAGTACTTC. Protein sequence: CASHRTAYEQYF.

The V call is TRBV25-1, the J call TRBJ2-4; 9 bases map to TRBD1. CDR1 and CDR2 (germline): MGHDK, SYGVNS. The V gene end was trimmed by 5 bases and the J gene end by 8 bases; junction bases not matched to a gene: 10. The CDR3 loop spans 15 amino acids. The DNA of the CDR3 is TGTGCCAGCAGTAAAAGCGGGACAGGGAATCACATTCAGTACTTC. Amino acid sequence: CASSKSGTGNHIQYF.

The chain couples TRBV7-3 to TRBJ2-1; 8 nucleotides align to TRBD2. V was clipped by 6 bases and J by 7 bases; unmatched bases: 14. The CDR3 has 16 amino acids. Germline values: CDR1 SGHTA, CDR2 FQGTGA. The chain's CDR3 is CASSPGRGGRSNEQFF. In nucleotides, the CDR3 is TGTGCCAGCAGTCCCGGTAGAGGCGGGAGGAGTAATGAGCAGTTCTTC.

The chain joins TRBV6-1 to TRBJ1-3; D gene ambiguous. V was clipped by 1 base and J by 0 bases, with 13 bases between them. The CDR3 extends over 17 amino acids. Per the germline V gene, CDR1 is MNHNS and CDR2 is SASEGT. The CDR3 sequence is CASSEDPAGSSGNTIYF. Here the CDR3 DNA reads TGTGCCAGCAGTGAAGATCCGGCGGGCTCCTCTGGAAACACCATATATTTT.

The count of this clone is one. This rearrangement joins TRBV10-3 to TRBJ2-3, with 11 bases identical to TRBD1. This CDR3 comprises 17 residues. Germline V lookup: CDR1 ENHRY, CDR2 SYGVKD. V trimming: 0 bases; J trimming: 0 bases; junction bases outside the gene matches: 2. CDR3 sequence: CAISESRTGGSTDTQYF. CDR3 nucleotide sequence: TGTGCCATCAGTGAGTCTAGGACAGGGGGCAGCACAGATACGCAGTATTTT.

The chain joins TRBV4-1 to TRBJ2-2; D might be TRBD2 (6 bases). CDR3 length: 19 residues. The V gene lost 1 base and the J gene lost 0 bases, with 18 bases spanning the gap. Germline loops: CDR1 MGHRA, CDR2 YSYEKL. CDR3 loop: CASSQGGLKGLPNTGELFF. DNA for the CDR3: TGCGCCAGCAGCCAAGGAGGACTCAAGGGACTGCCGAACACCGGGGAGCTGTTTTTT.

The CDR3 DNA is TGTGCCAGCAGCCATAGGGACAGGGACGGGGAGCAGTACTTC. The encoded protein is CASSHRDRDGEQYF. V gene TRBV5-4 combines with J gene TRBJ2-7; TRBD1 matches at 9 bases. The CDR3 covers 14 residues. After removal of 4 bases from V and 7 bases from J, the junction contained 9 bases not matched to a gene. Germline V gene sequence: CDR1 SGHNT, CDR2 YYREEE (reference sequence).

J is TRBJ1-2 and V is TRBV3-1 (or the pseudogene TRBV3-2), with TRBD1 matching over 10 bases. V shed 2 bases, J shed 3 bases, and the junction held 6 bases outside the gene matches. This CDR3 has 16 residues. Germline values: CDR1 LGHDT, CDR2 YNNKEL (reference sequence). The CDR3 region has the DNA TGTGCCAGCAGCCAACGACAGGGGGCGCTGTACTATGGCTACACCTTC. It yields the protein CASSQRQGALYYGYTF.

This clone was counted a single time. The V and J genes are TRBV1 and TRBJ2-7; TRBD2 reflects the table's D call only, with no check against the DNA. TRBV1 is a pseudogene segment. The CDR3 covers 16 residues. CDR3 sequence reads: CTSSQDEERSSYEQYF. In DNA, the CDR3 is TGCACCAGCAGCCAAGATGAGGAGCGGTCCTCCTACGAGCAGTACTTC.

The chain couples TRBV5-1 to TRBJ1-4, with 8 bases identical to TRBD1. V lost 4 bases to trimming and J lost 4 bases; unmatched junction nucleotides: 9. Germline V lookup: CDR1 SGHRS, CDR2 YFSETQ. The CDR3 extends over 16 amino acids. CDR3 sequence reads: CASSPAPGQVNEKLFF. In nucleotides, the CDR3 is TGCGCCAGCAGCCCGGCCCCGGGACAGGTTAATGAAAAACTGTTTTTT.